The T cell receptor (beta chain) described here comes from a study of molecular identifiers for immune sequencing clone quantification. V was trimmed by 8 bases and J by 0 bases, leaving 14 bases between them. CDR1 and CDR2 (germline): LNHDA, SQIVND (reference sequence). The CDR3 has 15 residues. The table lists this clonotype with many counts. Bulk TCR library preparation followed previously described methods with listed TCR primers. TCRdb ran MiXCR on the PCR reads and lists one entry per CDR3 protein. In the table there are some 320,000 distinct CDR3 sequences, around a fifth of which are singletons. Isolation of naive CD8 T cells was achieved by sorting on a CD8+CD4-CCR7+CD45RA+ phenotype.

The TCR originated in a human donor in good health. Some libraries in this study had Jurkat cell RNA spiked in. The chain couples TRBV19 to TRBJ1-5; tentative D call: TRBD1 (5 bases). Input material: naive CD8+ T cells from blood, with Jurkat cell RNA spiked in. Subset reported: FACS-sorted CD8+CD4-CCR7+CD45RA+ naive T cells. The CDR3 spells CASWNGDVSNQPQHF. CDR3 nucleotide sequence: TGTGCCAGTTGGAACGGGGACGTTAGCAATCAGCCCCAGCATTTT. The full variable domain, completed using reference TRBV19 and TRBJ1-5, is DGGITQSPKYLFRKEGQNVTLSCEQNLNHDAMYWYRQDPGQGLRLIYYSQIVNDFQKGDIAEGYSVSREKKESFPLTVTSAQKNPTAFYLCASWNGDVSNQPQHFGDGTRLSIL.